These 5 T cell receptor beta chains share one sample of origin, sequenced in a study of shared clonotypes between healthy human individuals. Produced via immunoSEQ multiplex PCR; TCRdb's table is partial and in-frame only. Seen here are 1 million to 1.2 million clones, roughly 80% observed once, and the top ten hold over 0.8%. Material: memory CD4+ T cells from PBMCs. As to subset: CD45RA-negative fraction. The source of these receptors is a man aged 18 to 29 in good health. Some clones in this sample may be carry-over from other donors' samples.

A note on this clone: A far larger clone is off by one base, so a read error is likely. J is TRBJ2-7 and V is TRBV6-5; 9 nucleotides align to TRBD2. Germline assignment: CDR1 MNHEY and CDR2 SVGAGI. The junction had 13 bases not matched to a gene; V was cut back by 7 bases and J by 6 bases. The CDR3 length is 15 residues. The CDR3 protein is CASNPAGGLTCEQYF. The CDR3 DNA reads TGTGCCAGCAATCCAGCGGGAGGACTGACATGCGAGCAGTACTTC.

The V gene is TRBV7-3, the J gene TRBJ2-1, with TRBD1 as a possible D gene (6 bases). CDR3 length: 13 residues. Germline-derived CDR1 and CDR2 are SGHTA and FQGTGA. Deletions cut 5 bases from V and 10 bases from J, with 15 bases between. The CDR3 nucleotides read TGTGCCAGCAGCCGAGAACAGGGAAGGGAGCAGTTCTTC. It encodes CASSREQGREQFF.

CDR3 sequence (DNA): TGTGCCAGCAGCTTAGATCGCGGGAGCACCATATATTTT. It translates to CASSLDRGSTIYF. The chain carries TRBV11-2 and TRBJ1-3; D is undetermined. CDR3 length: 13 amino acids. The V end was cut by 0 bases, the J end by 9 bases, with 9 bases between. Germline V gene lookup returns CDR1 SGHAT and CDR2 FQNNGV.

This rearrangement joins TRBV18 to TRBJ2-5; TRBD2 might be the D (5 bases). V was cut by 3 bases and J by 4 bases, with 15 bases left in between. The CDR3 sequence is 15 residues long. Germline CDR1 KGHSH, CDR2 LQKENI. The DNA for the CDR3 is TGTGCCAGCTCACCCCTTAGGAGCGCGGGAGAGACCCAGTACTTC. Residues: CASSPLRSAGETQYF.

The rearrangement uses TRBV18 and TRBJ2-7; 7 nucleotides line up with TRBD1. V lost 10 bases and J lost 1; bases outside the gene matches: 7. The CDR3 runs 13 residues. Germline V gene lookup returns CDR1 KGHSH and CDR2 LQKENI. CDR3 in amino acids: CATQAGGSYEQYF. Written as DNA, the CDR3 is TGTGCCACCCAGGCAGGGGGTTCCTACGAGCAGTACTTC. The whole variable domain, filled in from reference TRBV18 and TRBJ2-7, reads NAGVMQNPRHLVRRRGQEARLRCSPMKGHSHVYWYRQLPEEGLKFMVYLQKENIIDESGMPKERFSAEFPKEGPSILRIQQVVRGDSAAYFCATQAGGSYEQYFGPGTRLTVT.